The 26 T cell receptor beta chains reported below all come from one sample, sequenced in a study of cytomegalovirus exposure and HLA in healthy donors. The PCR ran on 60 Vbeta and 13 Jbeta primers. Clones were sequenced by immunoSEQ multiplex PCR, and TCRdb holds only the in-frame ones, with some missing. The table lists about 160,000 clones, 60% to 75% of them singletons, with almost 3% in the top ten. The sequenced sample was PBMCs. Receptors originate from a woman aged 45 to 65 in good health and CMV-seropositive.

This chain links TRBV5-1 with TRBJ2-2; D is unclear. Per the germline V gene, CDR1 is SGHRS and CDR2 is YFSETQ. V lost 0 bases to trimming and J lost 6 bases, with 9 bases between them. The CDR3 contains 14 residues. The CDR3 spells CASSLGASPGELFF. CDR3 sequence (DNA): TGCGCCAGCAGCTTGGGGGCTTCTCCCGGGGAGCTGTTTTTT.

CDR3 sequence reads: CASSESSSYNEQFF. CDR3 in DNA: TGCGCCAGCAGTGAATCGAGCTCCTACAATGAGCAGTTCTTC. The chain employs TRBV5-1 and TRBJ2-1; the D is unclear. V gave up 5 bases and J gave up 0 bases, with 9 bases separating them. CDR1 and CDR2 (germline): SGHRS, YFSETQ. CDR3 length: 14 residues.

The J gene is TRBJ1-1, the V gene TRBV27; D is ambiguous. Germline assignment: CDR1 MNHEY and CDR2 SMNVEV (reference sequence). Trimming shortened V by 3 bases and J by 4 bases, and 9 bases separated the two germline ends. The CDR3 consists of 13 residues. The CDR3 region has the DNA TGTGCCAGCAGTTTGAAGCCGAGCACTGAAGCTTTCTTT. This sequence encodes CASSLKPSTEAFF.

This chain links TRBV2 with TRBJ2-7; 8 positions agree with TRBD1. The V and J ends lost 6 bases and 2 bases, in that order; junction bases with no gene match: 6. The CDR3 totals 14 residues. Germline CDR1 SNHLY, CDR2 FYNNEI. The CDR3 region is CASSQDRATYEQYF. In DNA, the CDR3 is TGTGCCAGCAGCCAGGACAGGGCGACCTACGAGCAGTACTTC.

The CDR3 DNA is TGTGCCACCCCCGGACAGAGGAATCAGCCCCAGCATTTT. It encodes CATPGQRNQPQHF. This chain uses TRBV5-4 with TRBJ1-5, with D maybe TRBD1 (6 bases). Germline V gene sequence: CDR1 SGHNT, CDR2 YYREEE (reference sequence). CDR3 length: 13 residues. V gave up 9 bases and J gave up 4 bases, with 14 bases separating them.

This clone appeared a single time. The chain couples TRBV6-6 to TRBJ1-6; weak D call: TRBD1 (5 bases). CDR1 and CDR2 from the germline V gene are MNHNY and SVGAGI (reference sequence). The V end was cut by 6 bases, the J end by 7 bases, with 13 bases between. The CDR3 is 14 amino acids. CDR3 loop: CASRSQGVNSPLHF. The CDR3 DNA is TGTGCCAGCAGGTCCCAGGGCGTAAATTCACCCCTCCACTTT.

The chain joins TRBV29-1 to TRBJ1-2, with 9 bases fitting TRBD1. V gave up 1 base and J gave up 3 bases; unmatched junction bases: 3. The germline CDR1 and CDR2 sequences are SQVTM and ANQGSEA. The CDR3 runs to 14 residues. CDR3 nucleotides: TGCAGCGTTGAAGTAGACAGGGGGTACTATGGCTACACCTTC. It is translated as CSVEVDRGYYGYTF.

In DNA form, the CDR3 reads TGTGCCAGTAGTATAGTAGCTGAGGGACAGGGCTATGGCTACACCTTC. It codes for CASSIVAEGQGYGYTF. This chain links TRBV19 with TRBJ1-2, with 9 positions matching TRBD1. V dropped 1 base and J dropped 4; count of bases not matched to a gene: 7. CDR1 LNHDA and CDR2 SQIVND come from the germline V gene (reference sequence). This CDR3 spans 16 amino acids.

The rearrangement joins TRBV7-6 to TRBJ2-7, with TRBD2 as a possible D gene (7 bases). V shed 4 bases and J shed 3 bases, with 22 bases lying between them. The CDR3 consists of 17 residues. The germline V gene encodes CDR1 SGHVS and CDR2 FNYEAQ. The CDR3: CASSSSPVGGRDYEQYF. CDR3 DNA sequence: TGTGCCAGCAGCTCCTCCCCAGTGGGGGGGCGTGACTACGAGCAGTACTTC.

V and J are TRBV19 and TRBJ2-7; perhaps TRBD1 as D (6 bases). This CDR3 is 14 amino acids long. V was trimmed by 7 bases and J by 0 bases, leaving 13 bases between them. Germline V gene lookup returns CDR1 LNHDA and CDR2 SQIVND (reference sequence). Here the CDR3 reads CASTPQGSSYEQYF. The CDR3 DNA is TGTGCCAGTACCCCGCAGGGGAGCTCCTACGAGCAGTACTTC.

This chain links TRBV25-1 with TRBJ1-3; tentatively, D is TRBD1 (5 bases). V lost 6 bases and J lost 8, with 14 bases in between. Germline loops: CDR1 MGHDK, CDR2 SYGVNS. The CDR3 consists of 13 residues. The CDR3 DNA reads as TGTGCCAGCAGCGATCAGTGGGGGGACACCATATATTTT. Translation gives CASSDQWGDTIYF.

V is TRBV5-1 and J is TRBJ2-5; TRBD2 aligns across 7 bases. Unmatched junction bases numbered 7, after V lost 3 bases and J lost 2 bases. This CDR3 spans 15 amino acids. Germline V gives CDR1 SGHRS, CDR2 YFSETQ. This CDR3 is CASSSGTKRQETQYF. CDR3 nucleotide sequence: TGCGCCAGCAGCTCCGGGACTAAGAGGCAAGAGACCCAGTACTTC.

This clone was found a few times. The chain has TRBV7-9 and TRBJ1-4, with 9 bases aligning to TRBD1. CDR3 length equals 16 residues. The V gene end was trimmed by 1 base and the J gene end by 7 bases; junction bases not matched to a gene: 7. Germline V lookup: CDR1 SEHNR, CDR2 FQNEAQ (reference sequence). CDR3 residues: CASSLEGTGSGEKLFF. The CDR3 nucleotides are TGTGCCAGCAGCTTAGAGGGGACAGGGAGTGGTGAAAAACTGTTTTTT.

The rearrangement uses TRBV18 and TRBJ1-1, with D possibly matching TRBD1 (5 bases). The germline CDR1 and CDR2 sequences are KGHSH and LQKENI. V was shortened by 5 bases and J by 3 bases, with 16 bases between the two germline ends. This CDR3 is built from 15 residues. CDR3 sequence: CASSWPGGADTEAFF. The CDR3 coding sequence is TGTGCCAGCTCATGGCCGGGAGGGGCCGACACTGAAGCTTTCTTT.

The chain recombines TRBV23-1 with TRBJ2-7; D is perhaps TRBD1 (5 bases). TRBV23-1 is sorted into the ORF group, with uncertain function. V was cut by 0 bases and J by 3 bases, with 15 bases left in between. The CDR3 extends over 16 amino acids. DNA for the CDR3: TGCGCCAGCAGTCAATCGGGCAGGGAAACTTACTACGAGCAGTACTTC. Protein: CASSQSGRETYYEQYF.

V gene TRBV7-9 combines with J gene TRBJ2-1; 7 bases are shared with TRBD2. The CDR3 is made up of 16 amino acids. V lost 8 bases to trimming and J lost 3 bases; unmatched junction nucleotides: 13. CDR1 SEHNR and CDR2 FQNEAQ come from the germline V gene (reference sequence). Here the CDR3 reads CASVTGTGGGYNEQFF. The CDR3 bases are TGTGCCAGCGTGACGGGGACTGGCGGGGGCTACAATGAGCAGTTCTTC.

V gene TRBV5-5 combines with J gene TRBJ1-2, with unresolved D. The germline V gene encodes CDR1 SGHKS and CDR2 YYEKEE (reference sequence). With 1 base removed from V and 3 bases from J, the gap between germline ends came to 10 bases. The CDR3 totals 14 residues. The CDR3 spells CASSLSLSHYGYTF. DNA of the CDR3: TGTGCCAGCAGCTTGAGCTTATCCCACTATGGCTACACCTTC.

The J gene is TRBJ2-3, the V gene TRBV6-5; perhaps TRBD2 as D (7 bases). The V gene lost 8 bases and the J gene lost 3 bases, with 15 bases spanning the gap. This CDR3 contains 14 residues. CDR1 is MNHEY, CDR2 SVGAGI, per germline. The CDR3, as DNA: TGTGCCAGCGGCCCGGGGGGCGGTACAGATACGCAGTATTTT. Translation: CASGPGGGTDTQYF.

The chain has TRBV2 and TRBJ2-1; 8 nucleotides agree with TRBD1. After removal of 6 bases from V and 5 bases from J, the junction contained 15 bases not matched to a gene. This CDR3 comprises 17 residues. Germline CDR1 and CDR2: SNHLY and FYNNEI. The CDR3 region has the DNA TGTGCCAGCAGGGCGTATACCGGGACAGGCCACAACAATGAGCAGTTCTTC. Translating it yields CASRAYTGTGHNNEQFF.

The chain has TRBV6-5 and TRBJ1-1, with 9 bases aligning to TRBD1. CDR1 MNHEY and CDR2 SVGAGI come from the germline V gene. J lost 6 bases, V lost 6 bases, and 5 bases had no gene match. This CDR3 spans 13 amino acids. This CDR3 is CASRDRGIAEAFF. The CDR3 region has the DNA TGTGCCAGCAGGGACAGGGGAATCGCTGAAGCTTTCTTT.

The rearrangement uses TRBV6-5 and TRBJ2-3; the D gene is possibly TRBD2 (6 bases). Germline V lookup: CDR1 MNHEY, CDR2 SVGAGI. Trimming took 1 base from V and 0 from J, leaving 8 bases between them. This CDR3 has 15 amino acids. DNA for the CDR3: TGTGCCAGCAGTTACTGGGGGGAGAGCACAGATACGCAGTATTTT. Its translation is CASSYWGESTDTQYF.

This chain uses TRBV18 with TRBJ2-1; the match to TRBD2 covers 8 bases. Germline V gene lookup returns CDR1 KGHSH and CDR2 LQKENI. The CDR3 loop spans 17 amino acids. Trimming removed 2 bases from V and 0 bases from J; junction bases left unmatched: 6. The CDR3 protein is CASSPISGVSSYNEQFF. DNA of the CDR3: TGTGCCAGCTCACCAATTAGCGGGGTAAGCTCCTACAATGAGCAGTTCTTC.

The CDR3 is CASSLMGTDNEKLFF. CDR3 nucleotide sequence: TGCGCCAGCAGCTTGATGGGGACAGATAATGAAAAACTGTTTTTT. This chain uses TRBV5-1 with TRBJ1-4; 7 bases agree with TRBD1. CDR3 length: 15 amino acids. Per germline, CDR1 SGHRS and CDR2 YFSETQ. V was clipped by 1 base and J by 4 bases; unmatched bases: 4. The entire variable domain, with the rest obtained from reference TRBV5-1 and TRBJ1-4, is as follows: KAGVTQTPRYLIKTRGQQVTLSCSPISGHRSVSWYQQTPGQGLQFLFEYFSETQRNKGNFPGRFSGRQFSNSRSEMNVSTLELGDSALYLCASSLMGTDNEKLFFGSGTQLSVL.

The V call is TRBV9, the J call TRBJ1-2; D unresolved. The V end lost 0 bases, the J end lost 4 bases, and 13 bases lay between the germline ends. The germline V gene encodes CDR1 SGDLS and CDR2 YYNGEE. This CDR3 region has 15 residues. In DNA form, the CDR3 reads TGTGCCAGCAGCGTAGGTCCGGCGGGAATCTATGGCTACACCTTC. As protein: CASSVGPAGIYGYTF.

This chain joins TRBV7-9 and TRBJ1-2; D gene unclear. Germline CDR1 reads SEHNR; CDR2 reads FQNEAQ (reference sequence). This CDR3 is built from 12 residues. V shed 1 base and J shed 8 bases, with 8 bases lying between them. The CDR3 DNA sequence: TGTGCCAGCAGCTTAGGATCGAGAGGCTACACCTTC. It yields the protein CASSLGSRGYTF.

The rearrangement links TRBV25-1 to TRBJ2-2; 9 nucleotides match TRBD1. The junction had 13 bases not matched to a gene; V was cut back by 4 bases and J by 4 bases. There are 18 residues in the CDR3. Germline CDR1 is MGHDK and CDR2 is SYGVNS. CDR3 DNA sequence: TGTGCCAGCAGTGGGGACGAAGGGGACAGGGCCGGCACCGGGGAGCTGTTTTTT. This sequence encodes CASSGDEGDRAGTGELFF.